The present T cell receptor beta chain was sequenced within a study of blood T cell repertoires in COVID-19. Study-wide context: T cells, B-cell-depleted T cells, or PBMCs supplied cDNA or gDNA.

The assay was immunoSEQ multiplex PCR, and TCRdb's table has in-frame clones only and misses some. This repertoire shows hundreds of thousands of clones, just over 90% found once; its top ten account for approximately 2%. With 5 bases removed from V and 5 bases from J, the gap between germline ends came to 7 bases. Germline values: CDR1 SGHVS, CDR2 FQNEAQ. This CDR3 region has 12 residues. The TCR was taken from a woman between 18 and 29 years old who had recovered from COVID-19. The J gene is TRBJ2-1, the V gene TRBV7-8; no clear D gene. The sequencing input was PBMCs or T cells enriched from blood (not recorded which). CDR3 protein: CASSLINNEQFF. The CDR3 region has the DNA TGTGCCAGCAGCCTAATAAACAATGAGCAGTTCTTC. The whole variable domain, filled in from reference TRBV7-8 and TRBJ2-1, reads GAGVSQSPRYKVAKRGQDVALRCDPISGHVSLFWYQQALGQGPEFLTYFQNEAQLDKSGLPSDRFFAERPEGSVSTLKIQRTQQEDSAVYLCASSLINNEQFFGPGTRLTVL.